The 8 T cell receptor beta chains given below trace back to one sample, sequenced in a study of blood T cell repertoires in COVID-19. Assay: immunoSEQ multiplex PCR; the TCRdb copy retains only in-frame clones and omits some. This sample has 190,000 or so clones, with roughly 79% found just once. Sequencing input: peripheral blood. The receptors stem from a human donor with acute or convalescent COVID-19. The donor label of this sample is uncertain.

This rearrangement joins TRBV5-1 to TRBJ1-1, with 9 nucleotides matching TRBD1. The CDR3 has 16 residues. From germline, CDR1 is SGHRS and CDR2 YFSETQ. Trimming removed 4 bases from V and 3 bases from J; junction bases left unmatched: 10. For the CDR3, the DNA is TGCGCCAGCAGCCCAAGGGACAGGGATCCTCACACTGAAGCTTTCTTT. Translation: CASSPRDRDPHTEAFF.

This sequence joins TRBV28 and TRBJ1-5; 10 positions match TRBD1. Per the germline V gene, CDR1 is MDHEN and CDR2 is SYDVKM. The CDR3 spans 15 residues. Trimming removed 5 bases from V and 6 bases from J; junction bases left unmatched: 7. CDR3 protein: CASSTSGTGAQPQHF. The CDR3 DNA follows: TGTGCCAGCAGTACATCCGGGACAGGGGCTCAGCCCCAGCATTTT.

V and J are TRBV29-1 and TRBJ2-7; 7 bases are a match to TRBD2. CDR1 and CDR2 (germline): SQVTM, ANQGSEA. With V trimmed by 7 bases and J by 3 bases, 6 bases remained unmatched. CDR3 length: 12 amino acids. This CDR3 reads CSARDYVYEQYF. CDR3 coding DNA: TGCAGCGCCCGGGACTACGTCTACGAGCAGTACTTC.

The rearrangement links TRBV11-3 to TRBJ2-1; 7 nucleotides match TRBD1. CDR3 size: 13 residues. The J segment lost 9 bases and the V segment lost 5 bases, leaving 7 bases of the junction unmatched. The germline V gene has CDR1 SGHNT and CDR2 YENEEA. CDR3: CASSALQGTEQFF. In DNA, the CDR3 is TGTGCCAGCAGCGCGCTACAGGGGACTGAGCAGTTCTTC.

This chain joins TRBV1 and TRBJ2-7; the table calls TRBD2, which could not be checked here. TRBV1 is recorded as a pseudogene. This CDR3 is 15 amino acids long. The CDR3 DNA reads TGCACCAGCAGTCGGGGACTAGCGGGACTCTACGAGCAGTACTTC. Its protein product is CTSSRGLAGLYEQYF.

This clone appeared a few times. The chain recombines TRBV6-6 with TRBJ2-7, with TRBD2 matching over 7 bases. J was trimmed by 5 bases and V by 6 bases; bases with no gene match: 7. CDR3 length equals 13 residues. Looked up from germline, CDR1 is MNHNY and CDR2 is SVGAGI (reference sequence). DNA of the CDR3: TGTGCCAGCAGCGGGGCGGGAGTCAACGAGCAGTACTTC. It is translated as CASSGAGVNEQYF.

The V call is TRBV28, the J call TRBJ2-7, with a tentative D call TRBD2 (5 bases). V was trimmed by 7 bases and J by 7 bases, leaving 14 bases between them. The CDR3 runs to 12 residues. Germline loops: CDR1 MDHEN, CDR2 SYDVKM. CDR3 bases: TGTGCCAGCAACCCCTCTACGGGGGAGCAGTACTTC. The encoded protein is CASNPSTGEQYF.

The J gene is TRBJ2-7, the V gene TRBV19, with D perhaps TRBD1 (5 bases). The CDR3 is made up of 14 amino acids. Germline V CDR1 and CDR2: LNHDA, SQIVND (reference sequence). Trimming shortened V by 5 bases and J by 2 bases, and 13 bases separated the two germline ends. Here the CDR3 reads CASSSPETAYEQYF. CDR3 bases: TGTGCCAGTAGTTCCCCCGAGACAGCCTACGAGCAGTACTTC.